Shown below are 29 T cell receptor beta chains from a single sample sequenced in a study of blood T cell repertoires in COVID-19. The data were produced by immunoSEQ multiplex PCR, yet TCRdb's version contains in-frame clones alone and is incomplete. The data hold some 180,000 clones, with 70% to 85% observed a single time. The sequencing input was peripheral blood. All receptors derive from a middle-aged man who had recovered from COVID-19.

J is TRBJ2-7 and V is TRBV5-4, with a possible D match to TRBD2 (6 bases). The CDR3 sequence is 15 residues long. V lost 6 bases and J 6 bases, leaving 22 bases between the germline ends. CDR1 is SGHNT and CDR2 is YYREEE in the germline V gene (reference sequence). In DNA form, the CDR3 reads TGTGCCAGCAACCAATGGGGGACTGGATCCGGCGAGCAGTACTTC. It specifies CASNQWGTGSGEQYF.

V is TRBV30 and J is TRBJ1-6; TRBD1 matches 7 bases. Germline V lookup: CDR1 GTSNPN, CDR2 SVGIG (reference sequence). With V trimmed by 0 bases and J by 14 bases, 7 bases remained unmatched. The CDR3 covers 13 residues. The CDR3 DNA is TGTGCCTGGAGTGTACCAGGGGGTGGGGCCCTCCACTTT. Translating it yields CAWSVPGGGALHF.

The rearrangement uses TRBV18 and TRBJ1-1, with D tentatively TRBD1 (6 bases). V was clipped by 6 bases and J by 1 base, with 9 bases between them. The V gene's germline CDR1 is KGHSH and CDR2 LQKENI. The length of the CDR3 is 13 residues. This CDR3 is CASSWGQNTEAFF. The CDR3, as DNA: TGTGCCAGCTCCTGGGGGCAGAACACTGAAGCTTTCTTT.

The V gene is TRBV7-2, the J gene TRBJ1-4; TRBD1 might be the D (6 bases). Germline CDR1 is SGHTA and CDR2 is FQGNSA. This CDR3 has 15 amino acids. The V end was cut by 5 bases, the J end by 4 bases, with 14 bases between. This chain's CDR3 is CASSPGDINNEKLFF. Written as DNA, the CDR3 is TGTGCCAGCAGCCCTGGGGACATAAATAATGAAAAACTGTTTTTT.

V is TRBV11-2 and J is TRBJ2-7; the match to TRBD2 covers 10 bases. The CDR3 totals 15 residues. The junction had 4 bases not matched to a gene; V was cut back by 4 bases and J by 1 base. Per the germline V gene, CDR1 is SGHAT and CDR2 is FQNNGV. CDR3 loop: CASSSGLALSYEQYF. DNA of the CDR3: TGTGCCAGCAGCTCGGGACTAGCGTTGTCCTACGAGCAGTACTTC.

The genes are TRBV28 and TRBJ2-7, with D maybe TRBD2 (5 bases). V lost 7 bases and J 0 bases, leaving 13 bases between the germline ends. This CDR3 has 14 residues. Per the germline V gene, CDR1 is MDHEN and CDR2 is SYDVKM. This CDR3 reads CASIPGSSSYEQYF. The CDR3 DNA follows: TGTGCCAGCATCCCGGGGAGTTCCTCCTACGAGCAGTACTTC.

The V and J genes are TRBV18 and TRBJ2-1; 9 nucleotides match TRBD2. The CDR3 is 16 residues long. V lost 4 bases, J lost 8 bases, and 12 bases stayed unmatched. Germline V gives CDR1 KGHSH, CDR2 LQKENI. Here the CDR3 DNA reads TGTGCCAGCTCACTACGTTTAGCGGGAGCGAGAGATGAGCAGTTCTTC. Residues: CASSLRLAGARDEQFF.

The chain joins TRBV6-6 to TRBJ1-1; D gene ambiguous. Germline CDR1 and CDR2: MNHNY and SVGAGI (reference sequence). The CDR3 loop spans 12 amino acids. Trimming shortened V by 2 bases and J by 6 bases, and 7 bases separated the two germline ends. The DNA of the CDR3 is TGTGCCAGCAGTTACGGAGAGTCTGAAGCTTTCTTT. This translates into CASSYGESEAFF.

V is TRBV7-9 and J is TRBJ1-1; a weak D match, TRBD1 (6 bases). This CDR3 is 15 amino acids long. CDR1 SEHNR and CDR2 FQNEAQ come from the germline V gene (reference sequence). V gave up 5 bases and J gave up 0 bases, with 13 bases separating them. The CDR3 region has the DNA TGTGCCAGCAGCAACCGGGACATCCTGAACACTGAAGCTTTCTTT. It encodes CASSNRDILNTEAFF.

The chain recombines TRBV30 with TRBJ1-6; D is ambiguous. The V end was cut by 4 bases, the J end by 6 bases, with 19 bases between. CDR3 length: 16 amino acids. CDR1 is GTSNPN, CDR2 SVGIG, per germline (reference sequence). The CDR3 nucleotides read TGTGCCTGGACCCTTCTCGGGTCAAGCCGTAATTCACCCCTCCACTTT. Its translation: CAWTLLGSSRNSPLHF. The full variable domain, with the rest looked up from reference TRBV30 and TRBJ1-6, is SQTIHQWPATLVQPVGSPLSLECTVEGTSNPNLYWYRQAAGRGLQLLFYSVGIGQISSEVPQNLSASRPQDRQFILSSKKLLLSDSGFYLCAWTLLGSSRNSPLHFGNGTRLTVT.

The chain is built from TRBV6-5 and TRBJ1-2; D gene ambiguous. The V and J ends lost 8 bases and 5 bases respectively, with 18 bases between them. CDR1 is MNHEY, CDR2 SVGAGI, per germline. The CDR3 is made up of 14 amino acids. This chain's CDR3 is CASRLESDAYGYTF. CDR3 nucleotides: TGTGCCAGCCGACTCGAGAGCGACGCTTATGGCTACACCTTC.

This chain links TRBV7-2 with TRBJ2-1, with 8 bases that match TRBD2. Unmatched junction bases numbered 3, after V lost 4 bases and J lost 1 base. Germline CDR1 reads SGHTA; CDR2 reads FQGNSA. There are 15 residues in the CDR3. In nucleotides, the CDR3 is TGTGCCAGCAGCTCTAGCGGGTATTCCTACAATGAGCAGTTCTTC. Translation: CASSSSGYSYNEQFF.

This clone showed up just a few times. The V gene is TRBV7-3, the J gene TRBJ1-1; unclear D gene. The CDR3 loop spans 12 amino acids. From germline, CDR1 is SGHTA and CDR2 FQGTGA. The V gene lost 4 bases and the J gene lost 2 bases, with 5 bases spanning the gap. The chain's CDR3 is CASSSPNTEAFF. The CDR3, as DNA: TGTGCCAGCAGCTCCCCAAACACTGAAGCTTTCTTT.

This clone turned up a few times. The CDR3 spells CASRNPGQVNQPQHF. DNA of the CDR3: TGTGCCAGCCGGAACCCGGGACAGGTAAATCAGCCCCAGCATTTT. This chain links TRBV6-5 with TRBJ1-5; TRBD1 matches 8 bases. V shed 8 bases and J 4 bases; nucleotides not matched to a gene: 10. Germline lookup yields CDR1 MNHEY and CDR2 SVGAGI. The CDR3 extends over 15 amino acids.

This rearrangement joins TRBV6-5 to TRBJ2-7; D is perhaps TRBD1 (7 bases). Germline V gene lookup returns CDR1 MNHEY and CDR2 SVGAGI. Trimming cost V 6 bases and J 4 bases, with 19 bases left between them. This CDR3 has 15 residues. DNA of the CDR3: TGTGCCAGCAGACCCTGGATCAGGGGGGTTTACGAGCAGTACTTC. Translated: CASRPWIRGVYEQYF.

The genes are TRBV5-4 and TRBJ1-1, with D perhaps matching TRBD1 (6 bases). Germline V gives CDR1 SGHNT, CDR2 YYREEE (reference sequence). The length of the CDR3 is 14 residues. Trimming shortened V by 4 bases and J by 0 bases, and 10 bases separated the two germline ends. CDR3 region: CASSQDSMNTEAFF. CDR3 DNA: TGTGCCAGCAGCCAGGACAGCATGAACACTGAAGCTTTCTTT.

The rearrangement uses TRBV10-3 and TRBJ1-5; a possible D gene is TRBD1 (6 bases). The CDR3 runs to 14 residues. The germline CDR1 and CDR2 sequences are ENHRY and SYGVKD. Trimming pared 6 bases from V and 1 base from J, leaving 10 bases between. The CDR3 DNA is TGTGCCATCAGCTATGGACAGAGCAATCAGCCCCAGCATTTT. Amino acids: CAISYGQSNQPQHF.

The chain uses TRBV6-2 or TRBV6-3 and TRBJ2-7; 13 bases align to TRBD2. This CDR3 has 19 amino acids. J was trimmed by 6 bases and V by 1 base; bases with no gene match: 15. The germline gives CDR1 MNHEY, CDR2 SVGEGT. Here the CDR3 DNA reads TGTGCCAGCAGTTACTACTTCCGACTAGCGGGAGGACTGGGCCTCGAGCAGTACTTC. It encodes CASSYYFRLAGGLGLEQYF.

This clone has just a few counts. The CDR3 loop reads CASSDWGEIAFF. In DNA, the CDR3 is TGTGCCAGCAGCGACTGGGGGGAGATAGCTTTCTTT. This chain joins TRBV6-5 and TRBJ1-1, with D tentatively TRBD1 (5 bases). The germline V gene has CDR1 MNHEY and CDR2 SVGAGI. The CDR3 loop spans 12 amino acids. V dropped 6 bases and J dropped 10 bases, with 15 bases sitting between them.

The rearrangement uses TRBV6-5 and TRBJ1-1, with D uncertain. V lost 0 bases to trimming and J lost 11 bases, with 13 bases between them. CDR3 length: 13 residues. Germline loops: CDR1 MNHEY, CDR2 SVGAGI. In DNA, the CDR3 is TGTGCCAGCAGTTACTCCAGGTATAGCGACGCTTTCTTT. Translation: CASSYSRYSDAFF.

The rearrangement uses TRBV5-1 and TRBJ2-7; 8 bases are a match to TRBD1. V lost 1 base to trimming and J lost 4 bases; unmatched junction nucleotides: 4. There are 14 residues in the CDR3. Germline CDR1 is SGHRS and CDR2 is YFSETQ. CDR3 sequence reads: CASSLRTGPYEQYF. DNA of the CDR3: TGCGCCAGCAGCTTGAGGACAGGGCCATACGAGCAGTACTTC.

The chain combines TRBV6-5 with TRBJ1-1; TRBD1 agrees at 11 bases. CDR1 MNHEY and CDR2 SVGAGI come from the germline V gene. This CDR3 is 13 amino acids long. With 7 bases clipped from V and 4 bases from J, the junction kept 2 bases outside the gene matches. The CDR3 DNA follows: TGTGCCAGCACCGGGACAGGGGGCACTGAAGCTTTCTTT. It specifies CASTGTGGTEAFF.

The genes are TRBV15 and TRBJ2-6; D perhaps matches TRBD1 (5 bases). This CDR3 region has 18 residues. V lost 5 bases to trimming and J lost 0 bases, with 17 bases between them. From germline, CDR1 is LNHNV and CDR2 YYDKDF (reference sequence). CDR3 region: CATSPATGYSSGANVLTF. DNA of the CDR3: TGTGCCACCAGCCCTGCCACAGGTTATAGCTCTGGGGCCAACGTCCTGACTTTC.

The rearrangement uses TRBV5-1 and TRBJ2-2; D not certain. The CDR3 runs to 13 residues. The V gene lost 7 bases and the J gene lost 5 bases, with 12 bases spanning the gap. Germline V gene data show CDR1 as SGHRS and CDR2 as YFSETQ. The CDR3 sequence is CASLGPQTGELFF. The CDR3 nucleotides read TGCGCCAGCCTTGGTCCCCAGACCGGGGAGCTGTTTTTT.

This rearrangement joins TRBV11-2 to TRBJ2-6; a possible D gene is TRBD2 (5 bases). This CDR3 is built from 15 residues. CDR1 is SGHAT, CDR2 FQNNGV, per germline. Trimming removed 1 base from V and 1 base from J, with 5 bases in between. CDR3 DNA sequence: TGTGCCAGCAGCTTAGGGAGGTCTGGGGCCAACGTCCTGACTTTC. Its translation: CASSLGRSGANVLTF. Drawing the rest from reference TRBV11-2 and TRBJ2-6, the complete variable domain is EAGVAQSPRYKIIEKRQSVAFWCNPISGHATLYWYQQILGQGPKLLIQFQNNGVVDDSQLPKDRFSAERLKGVDSTLKIQPAKLEDSAVYLCASSLGRSGANVLTFGAGSRLTVL.

This clone was detected only a few times. V is TRBV5-6 and J is TRBJ2-3, with a tentative D call TRBD2 (6 bases). This CDR3 has 13 residues. Germline CDR1 reads SGHDT; CDR2 reads YYEEEE. The V end lost 4 bases, the J end lost 7 bases, and 13 bases lay between the germline ends. CDR3 coding DNA: TGTGCCAGCAGCCTCTCGGAGGGAAATACGCAGTATTTT. This codes for CASSLSEGNTQYF.

The rearrangement links TRBV11-1 to TRBJ2-4; the D is unclear. V shed 1 base and J shed 4 bases, with 8 bases lying between them. CDR1 is SGHAT, CDR2 FQDESV, per germline (reference sequence). There are 14 residues in the CDR3. CDR3 sequence (DNA): TGTGCCAGCAGCTTAGGGGCTTCTAAAAACATTCAGTACTTC. Translation gives CASSLGASKNIQYF. Looking up the rest from reference TRBV11-1 and TRBJ2-4 gives the full variable domain: EAEVAQSPRYKITEKSQAVAFWCDPISGHATLYWYRQILGQGPELLVQFQDESVVDDSQLPKDRFSAERLKGVDSTLKIQPAELGDSAMYLCASSLGASKNIQYFGAGTRLSVL.

In this sample, this clone turned up once. The V gene is TRBV2, the J gene TRBJ2-1; 11 positions match TRBD2. The CDR3 covers 17 residues. V shed 1 base and J 7 bases; nucleotides not matched to a gene: 9. Germline V gene lookup returns CDR1 SNHLY and CDR2 FYNNEI. Written as DNA, the CDR3 is TGTGCCAGCAGTGAAGACCTACTAGCGGGAGTACGGAATGAGCAGTTCTTC. It translates to CASSEDLLAGVRNEQFF.

The chain is built from TRBV7-6 and TRBJ2-1; 8 bases are a match to TRBD2. The germline gives CDR1 SGHVS, CDR2 FNYEAQ. The V gene end was trimmed by 4 bases and the J gene end by 0 bases; junction bases not matched to a gene: 5. CDR3 length equals 16 residues. In DNA form, the CDR3 reads TGTGCCAGCAGCTCGACTAGCGCGAGCTCCTACAATGAGCAGTTCTTC. Amino acid sequence: CASSSTSASSYNEQFF.